This T cell receptor beta chain was sequenced during a study of T cells in Graves' hyperthyroidism and ophthalmopathy. Study summary: Blood from the periphery was taken at initial diagnosis, before any treatment.

Trimming removed 5 bases at V and 4 bases at J, with 11 bases between. Germline CDR1 MNHEY, CDR2 SVGEGT. This CDR3 has 13 amino acids. TCR beta CDR3 sequences were amplified from RNA transcripts. Using the HTBI primer set, a first-round RT-PCR was run on the TCR CDR3. TCRdb reanalysed the multiplex PCR reads using MiXCR and keeps one entry per CDR3 protein. Of some 490,000 distinct CDR3 sequences listed, approximately 23% were seen once; the top ten hold 49%. This clonotype was observed at least ten times. Each diagnosis was grounded in clinical symptoms, serum thyroxine and TRAb, thyroid ultrasound, and orbital computed tomography. PBMCs were sourced from 9 to 10 ml fresh peripheral blood.

The V and J genes are TRBV6-2 or TRBV6-3 and TRBJ1-1; D is perhaps TRBD1 (5 bases). The sequence was obtained from a woman in her 70s with Graves' ophthalmopathy. Sequenced: blood. The chain's CDR3 is CASSTGGFTEAFF. The DNA of the CDR3 is TGTGCCAGCAGTACTGGGGGGTTCACTGAAGCTTTCTTT.